This TCR beta chain was found in a study of T cells in Graves' hyperthyroidism and ophthalmopathy. General study results and limits: Ophthalmopathy and stable hyperthyroidism were told apart by a 13 V-J model. Blood samples included most of the expanded thyroid clonotypes exceeding 0.001.

The germline V gene has CDR1 GTSNPN and CDR2 SVGIG (reference sequence). V lost 4 bases and J 0 bases, leaving 6 bases between the germline ends. CDR3 length: 12 amino acids. Using RNA transcripts as the source, TCR beta CDR3 regions were amplified. TCR CDR3 regions were first amplified by RT-PCR with HTBI primers. TCRdb ran MiXCR on the multiplex PCR reads and lists one entry per CDR3 protein. The sample lists around 56,000 distinct CDR3 sequences, approximately 53% occurring once. This clonotype was picked up many times. The antigen is unknown. The chain uses TRBV30 and TRBJ1-1; D is undetermined. The sample was blood. This TCR came from a woman aged 60-75 years with Graves' ophthalmopathy. DNA of the CDR3: TGTGCCTGGACGCCATTGAACACTGAAGCTTTCTTT. Protein product: CAWTPLNTEAFF.